These 9 T cell receptor beta chains came from one sample sequenced in a study of breast tumors, draining lymph nodes, adjacent tissues. Via MiXCR, TCRdb re-called the multiplex PCR reads, giving one row per CDR3 protein. The sample contains fewer than 80,000 distinct CDR3 sequences, approximately 40% of which appear only once. The sequenced material came from breast tumor tissue. Receptors were obtained from a female donor with breast cancer. Some clones in this sample may be carry-over from other donors' samples.

By sample share, this clonotype is medium-sized. The chain joins TRBV28 to TRBJ2-7, with 7 nucleotides matching TRBD1. V lost 6 bases to trimming and J lost 1 base; unmatched junction nucleotides: 6. The CDR3 is 14 residues long. The germline CDR1 and CDR2 sequences are MDHEN and SYDVKM. The CDR3 bases are TGTGCCAGCAGCCCGGGACAGTCATCCTACGAGCAGTACTTC. It translates to CASSPGQSSYEQYF.

This clonotype was recorded many times. V usage is TRBV5-6 and J usage is TRBJ1-2; 10 bases are shared with TRBD1. The V gene's germline CDR1 is SGHDT and CDR2 YYEEEE. There are 16 residues in the CDR3. Losses at the gene ends were 4 bases for V and 2 bases for J; bases not matched to a gene: 8. As DNA, the CDR3 is TGTGCCAGCAGCAGGGGTTGGGGACAGGGGAACTATGGCTACACCTTC. It is translated as CASSRGWGQGNYGYTF.

V usage is TRBV20-1 and J usage is TRBJ2-1; TRBD1 is a possible D gene (6 bases). V dropped 3 bases and J dropped 5 bases, with 17 bases sitting between them. Germline CDR1 is DFQATT and CDR2 is SNEGSKA (reference sequence). This CDR3 comprises 15 residues. CDR3 amino acids: CSASRGETPNNEQFF. The CDR3 DNA is TGCAGTGCTAGCAGGGGCGAGACCCCCAACAATGAGCAGTTCTTC.

The chain employs TRBV19 and TRBJ1-2, with D hard to call. Germline lookup yields CDR1 LNHDA and CDR2 SQIVND (reference sequence). Deletions cut 6 bases from V and 8 bases from J, with 19 bases between. The CDR3 has 14 residues. This CDR3 reads CASRVDSGRAGYTF. CDR3 sequence (DNA): TGTGCCAGTAGGGTCGATAGCGGGAGGGCCGGCTACACCTTC.

This clonotype was detected ten times or more. V is TRBV5-1 and J is TRBJ2-3; 8 bases fit TRBD1. The CDR3 covers 16 residues. V was clipped by 4 bases and J by 0 bases; unmatched bases: 7. The germline V gene has CDR1 SGHRS and CDR2 YFSETQ. CDR3 sequence (DNA): TGCGCCAGCAGCCTAAGGGACAGGCAGAGCACAGATACGCAGTATTTT. Translated: CASSLRDRQSTDTQYF.

The chain joins TRBV7-9 to TRBJ1-6; D is possibly TRBD1 (6 bases). The CDR3 has 15 residues. Trimming shortened V by 4 bases and J by 10 bases, and 17 bases separated the two germline ends. Germline-derived CDR1 and CDR2 are SEHNR and FQNEAQ (reference sequence). CDR3 nucleotide sequence: TGTGCCAGCAGCTCGGAACAGGGAAGGGGATCACCCCTCCACTTT. Its translation: CASSSEQGRGSPLHF.

This clonotype occurred once. In this CDR3 the conserved last residue, phenylalanine or tryptophan, is missing, so a read error is likely. The V gene is TRBV7-8, the J gene TRBJ2-3; D is possibly TRBD2 (5 bases). CDR1 and CDR2 (germline): SGHVS, FQNEAQ. V lost 5 bases and J 0 bases, leaving 9 bases between the germline ends. This CDR3 contains 14 residues. This chain's CDR3 is CASSPGDSTDTQYP. The CDR3 bases are TGTGCCAGCAGCCCCGGGGATAGCACAGATACGCAGTATCCT.

Many counts were recorded for this clonotype. The V gene is TRBV11-1, the J gene TRBJ2-7; D remains unclear. The germline V and J ends were trimmed by 5 bases and 0 bases, with 5 bases remaining between them. CDR1 is SGHAT, CDR2 FQDESV, per germline (reference sequence). The CDR3 totals 12 residues. The CDR3: CASSPTSYEQYF. As DNA, the CDR3 is TGTGCCAGCAGCCCTACCTCCTACGAGCAGTACTTC.

With regard to this clonotype: At one end the junction does not follow the germline gene, possibly because of a read error. This sequence joins TRBV11-2 and TRBJ2-1; D is unclear. Germline V lookup: CDR1 SGHAT, CDR2 FQNNGV. This CDR3 spans 15 amino acids. As DNA, the CDR3 is TGTGCCAGCAACTTATGGCCCGGTTCCTACAATGAGCAGTTCTTC. It codes for CASNLWPGSYNEQFF.